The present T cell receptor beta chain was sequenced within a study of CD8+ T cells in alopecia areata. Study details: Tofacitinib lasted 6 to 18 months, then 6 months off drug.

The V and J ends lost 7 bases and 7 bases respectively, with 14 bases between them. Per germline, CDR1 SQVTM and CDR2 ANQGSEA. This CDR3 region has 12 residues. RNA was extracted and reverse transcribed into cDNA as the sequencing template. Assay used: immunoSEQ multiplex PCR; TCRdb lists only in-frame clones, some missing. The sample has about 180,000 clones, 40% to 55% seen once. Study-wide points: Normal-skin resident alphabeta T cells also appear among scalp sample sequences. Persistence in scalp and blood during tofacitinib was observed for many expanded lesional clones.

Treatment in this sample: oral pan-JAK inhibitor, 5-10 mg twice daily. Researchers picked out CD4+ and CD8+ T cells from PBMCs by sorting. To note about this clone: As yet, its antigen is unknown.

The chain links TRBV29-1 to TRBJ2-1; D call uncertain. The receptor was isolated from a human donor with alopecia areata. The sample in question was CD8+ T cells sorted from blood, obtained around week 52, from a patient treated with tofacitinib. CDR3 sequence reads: CSAREERNEQFF. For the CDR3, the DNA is TGCAGCGCTAGAGAGGAAAGGAATGAGCAGTTCTTC.